This is a list of T cell receptor beta chains from one sample in a study of T cell responses to AZD1222 COVID-19 vaccine. Assay used: immunoSEQ multiplex PCR; TCRdb lists only in-frame clones, some missing. The repertoire includes tens of thousands of clones, around 84% of them detected once, and 5.6% sits in the top ten. The sample was peripheral blood, taken 28 days after the second AZD1222 dose. The receptors here all came from an adult who received the AZD1222 COVID-19 vaccine. Both conserved end residues are part of each CDR3. A D gene is named only where the DNA matches it firmly. A row's size may be missing; if present it is once, few, many or a size class.

d_call,v_call,clone_size,j_call,cdr3_aa,cdr3_nt
TRBD1,TRBV5-4,.,TRBJ1-1,CASSLGQGGAFF,TGTGCCAGCAGCTTAGGACAGGGAGGAGCTTTCTTT
TRBD1,TRBV5-4,.,TRBJ1-2,CASSLVGQGGGYTF,TGTGCCAGCAGCTTGGTGGGACAGGGTGGCGGCTACACCTTC
.,TRBV6-5,.,TRBJ2-2,CASSWGGDTGELFF,TGTGCCAGCAGTTGGGGCGGAGACACCGGGGAGCTGTTTTTT
.,TRBV7-3,.,TRBJ1-1,CASSPQDTYTEAFF,TGTGCCAGCAGCCCCCAGGACACTTACACTGAAGCTTTCTTT
TRBD2,TRBV7-2,.,TRBJ2-3,CARGTSGQSTDTQYF,TGTGCCAGGGGGACTAGCGGCCAAAGCACAGATACGCAGTATTTT
.,TRBV30,.,TRBJ1-1,CAWGTLALGLNF,TGTGCCTGGGGAACCCTCGCGTTGGGACTTAACTTT
.,TRBV6-5,.,TRBJ1-2,CASSPGPWAAGYTF,TGTGCCAGCAGTCCTGGCCCTTGGGCCGCTGGCTACACCTTC
.,TRBV27,.,TRBJ1-3,CASSSDRGQGNTIYF,TGTGCCAGCAGTTCCGACCGGGGGCAAGGAAACACCATATATTTT
TRBD2,TRBV5-1,few,TRBJ2-5,CASFEGSGLVETQYF,TGCGCCAGCTTTGAAGGCTCGGGACTAGTGGAGACCCAGTACTTC
.,TRBV7-2,once,TRBJ1-1,CASSSRTLYTEAFF,TGTGCCAGCAGCTCCCGGACGCTTTACACTGAAGCTTTCTTT
.,TRBV14,.,TRBJ1-2,CASSQASTLAGDGYTF,TGTGCCAGCAGCCAAGCTTCGACCCTGGCGGGAGATGGCTACACCTTC
.,TRBV28,.,TRBJ1-4,CASSLEGSNEKLFF,TGTGCCAGCAGTTTAGAAGGGTCTAATGAAAAACTGTTTTTT
TRBD2,TRBV28,.,TRBJ2-7,CASSSPTSGRHEQYF,TGTGCCAGCAGTTCTCCGACTAGCGGGAGACACGAGCAGTACTTC
.,TRBV6-1,.,TRBJ2-7,CASSEGGVNEQYF,TGTGCCAGCAGTGAGGGGGGCGTCAACGAGCAGTACTTC